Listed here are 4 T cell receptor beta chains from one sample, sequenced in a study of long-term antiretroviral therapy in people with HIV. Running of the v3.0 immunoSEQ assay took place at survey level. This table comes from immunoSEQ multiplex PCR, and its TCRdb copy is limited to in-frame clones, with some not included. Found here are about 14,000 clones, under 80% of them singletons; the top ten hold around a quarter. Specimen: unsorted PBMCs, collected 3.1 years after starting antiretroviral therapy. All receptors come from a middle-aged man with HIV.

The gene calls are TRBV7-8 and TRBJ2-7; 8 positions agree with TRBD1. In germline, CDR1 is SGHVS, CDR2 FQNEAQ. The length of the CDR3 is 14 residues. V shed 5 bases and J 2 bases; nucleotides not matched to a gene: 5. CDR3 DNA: TGTGCCAGCAGCGTCCAGGGGGCGGCCTACGAGCAGTACTTC. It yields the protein CASSVQGAAYEQYF. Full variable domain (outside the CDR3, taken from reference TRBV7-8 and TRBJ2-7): GAGVSQSPRYKVAKRGQDVALRCDPISGHVSLFWYQQALGQGPEFLTYFQNEAQLDKSGLPSDRFFAERPEGSVSTLKIQRTQQEDSAVYLCASSVQGAAYEQYFGPGTRLTVT.

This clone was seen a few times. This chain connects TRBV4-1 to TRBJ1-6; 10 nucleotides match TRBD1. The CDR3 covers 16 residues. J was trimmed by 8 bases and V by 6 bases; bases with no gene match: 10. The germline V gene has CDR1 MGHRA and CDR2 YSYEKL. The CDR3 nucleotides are TGCGCCAGCAGAAGGGAAACCGGGACAGGGGATTCACCCCTCCACTTT. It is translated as CASRRETGTGDSPLHF.

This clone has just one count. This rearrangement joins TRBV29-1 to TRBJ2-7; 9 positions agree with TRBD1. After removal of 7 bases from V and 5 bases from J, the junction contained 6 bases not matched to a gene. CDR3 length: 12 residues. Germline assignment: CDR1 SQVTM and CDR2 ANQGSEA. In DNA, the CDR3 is TGCAGCGCCCGGACAGGGGAGAACGAGCAGTACTTC. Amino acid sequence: CSARTGENEQYF.

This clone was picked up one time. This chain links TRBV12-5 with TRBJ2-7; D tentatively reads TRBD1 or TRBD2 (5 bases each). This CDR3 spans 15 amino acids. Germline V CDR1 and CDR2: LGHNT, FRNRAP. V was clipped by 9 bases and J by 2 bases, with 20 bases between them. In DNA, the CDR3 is TGTGCTAGCTCTGAAGTGGGGGACGGTACCTACGAGCAGTACTTC. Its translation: CASSEVGDGTYEQYF. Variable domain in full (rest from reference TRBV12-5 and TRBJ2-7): DARVTQTPRHKVTEMGQEVTMRCQPILGHNTVFWYRQTMMQGLELLAYFRNRAPLDDSGMPKDRFSAEMPDATLATLKIQPSEPRDSAVYFCASSEVGDGTYEQYFGPGTRLTVT.